This T cell receptor (beta chain) derives from a study of blood T cell repertoires in COVID-19. About the study: The United States, Italy and Spain provided the acute and convalescent COVID-19 samples. T cells, B-cell-depleted T cells, or PBMCs provided the cDNA or gDNA that served as material.

Clones were sequenced by immunoSEQ multiplex PCR, and TCRdb holds only the in-frame ones, with some missing. This repertoire shows more than 350,000 clones, about 87% found once; its top ten account for 8.5% to 12%. In its sample, this clone was seen once. From germline, CDR1 is DFQATT and CDR2 SNEGSKA (reference sequence). This CDR3 region has 11 residues. Trimming stripped 6 bases from V and 7 bases from J, with 12 bases between. The sample consisted of peripheral blood. This TCR was recovered from a woman aged 30 to 39 with COVID-19, enrolled during active disease. This sequence joins TRBV20-1 and TRBJ1-1, with D tentatively TRBD1 (5 bases). The CDR3 loop reads CSAQRGGEAFF. DNA for the CDR3: TGCAGTGCCCAACGCGGGGGTGAAGCTTTCTTT.